One and the same sample provided the 29 T cell receptor beta chains below, sequenced in a study of blood T cell repertoires in COVID-19. This table comes from immunoSEQ multiplex PCR, and its TCRdb copy is limited to in-frame clones, with some not included. The table lists about 190,000 clones, approximately 79% of them singletons. Sample: peripheral blood. These TCRs come from a man aged 55 to 70 with active or convalescent COVID-19.

V is TRBV29-1 and J is TRBJ1-2; the D gene is possibly TRBD1 (6 bases). The CDR3 is made up of 13 amino acids. Trimming shortened V by 1 base and J by 4 bases, and 10 bases separated the two germline ends. From germline, CDR1 is SQVTM and CDR2 ANQGSEA. Written as DNA, the CDR3 is TGCAGCGTTGAAGGTGGACAGTTCTATGGCTACACCTTC. Amino acid sequence: CSVEGGQFYGYTF.

The chain recombines TRBV6-6 with TRBJ2-2; TRBD2 is a possible D gene (6 bases). V was shortened by 10 bases and J by 0 bases, with 15 bases between the two germline ends. This CDR3 has 15 residues. Germline V CDR1 and CDR2: MNHNY, SVGAGI (reference sequence). As DNA, the CDR3 is TGTGCCACCCACCGGGGAGGAACGAACACCGGGGAGCTGTTTTTT. It specifies CATHRGGTNTGELFF.

The sample holds a few counts of this clone. This chain links TRBV28 with TRBJ2-6; TRBD1 aligns across 7 bases. CDR3 length equals 21 residues. Germline-derived CDR1 and CDR2 are MDHEN and SYDVKM. The V and J ends lost 2 bases and 1 base, in that order; junction bases with no gene match: 17. The CDR3 is CASSLPSGQEVWRSGANVLTF. The DNA of the CDR3 is TGTGCCAGCAGTTTACCGTCAGGACAGGAGGTTTGGAGGTCTGGGGCCAACGTCCTGACTTTC.

The chain links TRBV19 to TRBJ1-1; D ambiguous. The ends were cut back, 7 bases at V and 3 bases at J, with 12 bases in the middle. CDR3 length: 13 amino acids. The germline gives CDR1 LNHDA, CDR2 SQIVND (reference sequence). As DNA, the CDR3 is TGTGCCAGTAAGCGGGAGGTGTACACTGAAGCTTTCTTT. It translates to CASKREVYTEAFF.

The chain is built from TRBV11-3 and TRBJ2-1, with 15 bases fitting TRBD2. CDR1 is SGHNT, CDR2 YENEEA, per germline. This CDR3 spans 17 amino acids. V was clipped by 5 bases and J by 6 bases; unmatched bases: 8. In nucleotides, the CDR3 is TGTGCCAGCAGCCCCGATTGGACTAGCGGGAGGGCCAATGAGCAGTTCTTC. This gives the protein CASSPDWTSGRANEQFF.

The rearrangement links TRBV19 to TRBJ1-2; TRBD1 matches 9 bases. The junction had 9 bases not matched to a gene; V was cut back by 5 bases and J by 5 bases. This CDR3 has 15 amino acids. Germline V gene lookup returns CDR1 LNHDA and CDR2 SQIVND (reference sequence). The CDR3 nucleotides are TGTGCCAGTAGTGAATGGGACAGGGAAGCTTATGGCTACACCTTC. Translation gives CASSEWDREAYGYTF.

The CDR3 DNA follows: TGTGCCAGCAGTGAAATTTGGCGGGAGGGTACTAACGACGAGCAGTACTTC. It encodes CASSEIWREGTNDEQYF. J is TRBJ2-7 and V is TRBV2, with 9 bases fitting TRBD2. CDR1 is SNHLY, CDR2 FYNNEI, per germline. The CDR3 is made up of 17 amino acids. Trimming at V came to 2 bases and at J to 5 bases, leaving 13 bases not matched to a gene. The full variable domain, rest sourced from reference TRBV2 and TRBJ2-7, is EPEVTQTPSHQVTQMGQEVILRCVPISNHLYFYWYRQILGQKVEFLVSFYNNEISEKSEIFDDQFSVERPDGSNFTLKIRSTKLEDSAMYFCASSEIWREGTNDEQYFGPGTRLTVT.

The CDR3 DNA reads as TGTGCCAGCTCACAAAACAGGGGGCGCATCACCGGGGAGCTGTTTTTT. This translates into CASSQNRGRITGELFF. This chain connects TRBV18 to TRBJ2-2; 9 nucleotides match TRBD1. After removal of 4 bases from V and 4 bases from J, the junction contained 7 bases not matched to a gene. This CDR3 comprises 16 residues. CDR1 is KGHSH, CDR2 LQKENI, per germline.

CDR3 loop: CASSLGQGGQPQHF. In nucleotides, the CDR3 is TGTGCCAGCTCCTTGGGACAGGGTGGTCAGCCCCAGCATTTT. The J gene is TRBJ1-5, the V gene TRBV18; 9 bases are a match to TRBD1. V gave up 6 bases and J gave up 6 bases; unmatched junction bases: 6. Germline V gives CDR1 KGHSH, CDR2 LQKENI. The CDR3 length is 14 residues.

This sequence joins TRBV4-3 and TRBJ2-7; D is unclear. V lost 0 bases and J lost 6, with 9 bases in between. The CDR3 length is 13 residues. Germline V gene sequence: CDR1 LGHNA, CDR2 YSLEER. DNA of the CDR3: TGCGCCAGCAGCCAAGAGAGGAACTCCGAGCAGTACTTC. This translates into CASSQERNSEQYF.

The chain recombines TRBV4-1 with TRBJ2-2, with 12 bases that match TRBD1. This CDR3 region has 18 residues. Germline V gene sequence: CDR1 MGHRA, CDR2 YSYEKL. V dropped 5 bases and J dropped 1; count of bases not matched to a gene: 8. The CDR3 DNA reads as TGCGCCAGCAGCATGACCGGGACAGGGGGCCTGAACACCGGGGAGCTGTTTTTT. This codes for CASSMTGTGGLNTGELFF.

The V call is TRBV7-9, the J call TRBJ1-2; TRBD1 matches at 7 bases. The germline V gene encodes CDR1 SEHNR and CDR2 FQNEAQ (reference sequence). CDR3 length: 16 amino acids. J lost 3 bases, V lost 6 bases, and 13 bases had no gene match. The DNA of the CDR3 is TGTGCCAGCAGACCCGAAAGGGGGCGATTTGACTATGGCTACACCTTC. Translated: CASRPERGRFDYGYTF.

The chain links TRBV7-8 to TRBJ1-1, with D possibly being TRBD1 (6 bases). The germline gives CDR1 SGHVS, CDR2 FQNEAQ. The germline V and J ends were trimmed by 1 base and 3 bases, with 6 bases remaining between them. The CDR3 totals 13 residues. In DNA form, the CDR3 reads TGTGCCAGCAGCTTAGGGACAGACACTGAAGCTTTCTTT. It codes for CASSLGTDTEAFF. Variable domain in full (rest from reference TRBV7-8 and TRBJ1-1): GAGVSQSPRYKVAKRGQDVALRCDPISGHVSLFWYQQALGQGPEFLTYFQNEAQLDKSGLPSDRFFAERPEGSVSTLKIQRTQQEDSAVYLCASSLGTDTEAFFGQGTRLTVV.

The chain recombines TRBV11-2 with TRBJ2-3; D is uncertain. Deletions cut 3 bases from V and 2 bases from J, with 9 bases between. The CDR3 covers 14 residues. Germline V gives CDR1 SGHAT, CDR2 FQNNGV. The CDR3 region has the DNA TGTGCCAGCAGCTTTGTTCGGTCCACAGATACGCAGTATTTT. Translated: CASSFVRSTDTQYF.

This clone has only a few counts. V gene TRBV3-1 (or the pseudogene TRBV3-2) combines with J gene TRBJ2-7; D is undetermined. The V end was cut by 2 bases, the J end by 0 bases, with 11 bases between. The CDR3 totals 15 residues. Germline V CDR1 and CDR2: LGHDT, YNNKEL (reference sequence). The CDR3 DNA reads TGTGCCAGCAGCCAACGAGGCACCAACTCCTACGAGCAGTACTTC. Translated, it gives CASSQRGTNSYEQYF.

This chain uses TRBV2 with TRBJ2-6; perhaps TRBD1 as D (6 bases). This CDR3 spans 15 amino acids. Trimming removed 0 bases from V and 11 bases from J, with 14 bases in between. Germline V CDR1 and CDR2: SNHLY, FYNNEI. The CDR3 DNA sequence: TGTGCCAGCAGTGAAGCCCGGGACATGGGATACGTCCTGACTTTC. Translating gives CASSEARDMGYVLTF. The full variable domain, in which reference TRBV2 and TRBJ2-6 provide the parts outside the CDR3, is EPEVTQTPSHQVTQMGQEVILRCVPISNHLYFYWYRQILGQKVEFLVSFYNNEISEKSEIFDDQFSVERPDGSNFTLKIRSTKLEDSAMYFCASSEARDMGYVLTFGAGSRLTVL.

The J gene is TRBJ2-3, the V gene TRBV7-8; perhaps TRBD2 as D (6 bases). The V end was cut by 4 bases, the J end by 0 bases, with 11 bases between. There are 15 residues in the CDR3. From germline, CDR1 is SGHVS and CDR2 FQNEAQ. The CDR3, as DNA: TGTGCCAGCAGCTCATATAGCGGTAGCACAGATACGCAGTATTTT. It is translated as CASSSYSGSTDTQYF.

This clone appeared a few times. The CDR3 here is CASSRLAIGTGELFF. In DNA form, the CDR3 reads TGTGCCAGCAGTAGACTAGCGATTGGTACCGGGGAGCTGTTTTTT. This sequence joins TRBV2 and TRBJ2-2; TRBD2 matches at 8 bases. This CDR3 is 15 amino acids long. The ends lost 5 bases at V and 5 bases at J; junction bases unmatched: 7. In germline, CDR1 is SNHLY, CDR2 FYNNEI.

The chain combines TRBV2 with TRBJ2-7; TRBD2 aligns across 7 bases. After removal of 2 bases from V and 2 bases from J, the junction contained 3 bases not matched to a gene. There are 14 residues in the CDR3. Germline-derived CDR1 and CDR2 are SNHLY and FYNNEI. The CDR3 sequence: CASSEWGGAYEQYF. The CDR3 DNA follows: TGTGCCAGCAGTGAATGGGGGGGAGCCTACGAGCAGTACTTC. The complete variable domain, with remaining parts taken from reference TRBV2 and TRBJ2-7, reads EPEVTQTPSHQVTQMGQEVILRCVPISNHLYFYWYRQILGQKVEFLVSFYNNEISEKSEIFDDQFSVERPDGSNFTLKIRSTKLEDSAMYFCASSEWGGAYEQYFGPGTRLTVT.

This rearrangement joins TRBV7-2 to TRBJ2-7; 10 bases fit TRBD2. The CDR3 runs 18 residues. V lost 2 bases to trimming and J lost 0 bases; unmatched junction nucleotides: 10. Germline CDR1 SGHTA, CDR2 FQGNSA. Here the CDR3 reads CASSLTTLAGVNSYEQYF. In DNA form, the CDR3 reads TGTGCCAGCAGCTTAACGACCCTAGCGGGAGTCAACTCCTACGAGCAGTACTTC.

V is TRBV12-3 or TRBV12-4 and J is TRBJ2-1; D perhaps matches TRBD1 (5 bases). Trimming removed 5 bases from V and 10 bases from J, with 12 bases in between. The CDR3 extends over 12 amino acids. CDR3 DNA sequence: TGTGCCAGCAGTGTGGCGTGGGGCGAGCAGTTCTTC. This gives the protein CASSVAWGEQFF.

The V gene is TRBV24-1, the J gene TRBJ2-1; 9 bases are shared with TRBD1. CDR1 and CDR2 (germline): KGHDR, SFDVKD. The CDR3 spans 16 residues. V trimming: 1 base; J trimming: 8 bases; junction bases outside the gene matches: 8. CDR3 DNA sequence: TGTGCCACCAGTGATTTTTCGGGGACAGGGATCTATGAGCAGTTCTTC. Protein: CATSDFSGTGIYEQFF.

The chain employs TRBV6-2 or TRBV6-3 and TRBJ1-4, with D maybe TRBD1 (5 bases). The CDR3 consists of 14 residues. The germline V and J ends were trimmed by 6 bases and 7 bases, with 15 bases remaining between them. CDR1 MNHEY and CDR2 SVGEGT come from the germline V gene. CDR3 amino acids: CASSPRGSGEKLFF. DNA for the CDR3: TGTGCCAGCAGCCCCCGGGGGTCGGGTGAAAAACTGTTTTTT.

This clone appeared a few times. The gene calls are TRBV21-1 and TRBJ2-4; the listed D gene, TRBD1, was not tested against the DNA. TRBV21-1 is classified as a pseudogene. This CDR3 has 18 residues. CDR3 residues: CASSKEGGGTGPKNIQYF. Written as DNA, the CDR3 is TGTGCCAGCAGCAAAGAGGGTGGAGGTACAGGGCCGAAAAACATTCAGTACTTC.

The chain has TRBV18 and TRBJ1-1; D uncertain. Trimming removed 4 bases from V and 0 bases from J, with 9 bases in between. The CDR3 totals 14 residues. Germline-derived CDR1 and CDR2 are KGHSH and LQKENI. The CDR3 spells CASSQYSMNTEAFF. CDR3 nucleotide sequence: TGTGCCAGCTCACAGTACAGCATGAACACTGAAGCTTTCTTT.

The rearrangement links TRBV7-9 to TRBJ1-4, with 7 bases that match TRBD1. With 5 bases clipped from V and 10 bases from J, the junction kept 13 bases outside the gene matches. Germline V gene sequence: CDR1 SEHNR, CDR2 FQNEAQ (reference sequence). The CDR3 runs 15 residues. The CDR3 is CASSLARQGEGKLFF. DNA for the CDR3: TGTGCCAGCAGCCTCGCCAGGCAGGGGGAAGGAAAACTGTTTTTT.

This chain links TRBV29-1 with TRBJ1-3; D unresolved. The CDR3 has 11 amino acids. V lost 4 bases and J 6 bases, leaving 7 bases between the germline ends. Germline V gene sequence: CDR1 SQVTM, CDR2 ANQGSEA. CDR3 bases: TGCAGCGTTGGGGCCGAAAACACCATATATTTT. This gives the protein CSVGAENTIYF.

The chain employs TRBV7-3 and TRBJ1-1; TRBD1 is a possible D gene (5 bases). Trimming cost V 3 bases and J 2 bases, with 10 bases left between them. The CDR3 totals 14 residues. Per the germline V gene, CDR1 is SGHTA and CDR2 is FQGTGA. The CDR3 sequence: CASSFGRGNTEAFF. CDR3 sequence (DNA): TGTGCCAGCAGCTTCGGTAGGGGAAACACTGAAGCTTTCTTT.

There are a few counts of this clone. The rearrangement joins TRBV7-2 to TRBJ2-1, with D maybe TRBD1 (5 bases). The CDR3 loop spans 16 amino acids. V was cut by 5 bases and J by 3 bases, with 17 bases left in between. The germline CDR1 and CDR2 sequences are SGHTA and FQGNSA. DNA for the CDR3: TGTGCCAGCAGCCCACCTGGTGGGGCTAGCTACAATGAGCAGTTCTTC. Amino acids: CASSPPGGASYNEQFF.